This T cell receptor (beta chain) was obtained from a study of T-cell memory formation after mild COVID-19 (dated by TCRdb to the early 2020s). Background for the entire study: TCR sequence clusters from the two donors were largely donor specific. In a couple of donors, T-cell clones that expanded and contracted after mild COVID-19 were tracked by sequencing TCRalpha and TCRbeta repertoires over time. The cohort comprised two young, previously healthy adult volunteers, one female and one male. Overall study results and their limits: Whether the second-wave clones peaking on day 37 were SARS-CoV-2 specific was not confirmed. Only a couple of mild cases were covered in the study, and larger cohorts including severe cases with pre-infection samples were considered necessary. Balanced CD4/CD8 phenotypes were observed for clones contracting from day 15 to 85, whereas a bias towards CD4+ was observed for a second wave of clones expanding from day 15 to 37. Some responding clones were found in pre-infection memory, which suggests that pre-existing cross-reactive memory T cells took part in the SARS-CoV-2 response. Contracting CD4+ clones were located mainly in the CM and EM memory subsets, whereas CD8+ clones were found to be enriched in EMRA.

Points on this clonotype: The antigen this receptor binds is unknown. One base away there is no much larger clone; base qualities are not given.

This sample was sequenced with an Illumina NovaSeq 6000. TCRalpha and TCRbeta cDNA libraries were built by 5'RACE with constant-segment primers, adding sample barcodes and unique molecular identifiers. Trizol reagent was used to extract RNA from every sample. The libraries were amplified in two PCR steps, and the second step added a second sample barcode and Illumina TruSeq adapters. Sequencing of the libraries was done on an Illumina NovaSeq, producing 2 x 150 bp paired-end reads. Under the source paper's analysis protocol: Reads were demultiplexed and collapsed into UMI-guided consensus sequences with migec v1.2.7. With mixcr v2.1.11, UMI consensuses were aligned to TRA and TRB V and J templates and assembled into clonotypes. A clonotype was counted as expanded or contracted only when both edgeR and NoisET called the clonotype significant, with the noise models trained on biological replicates. For edgeR calls, the cutoffs were a false discovery rate-adjusted p below 0.01 and a log2 fold-change threshold of 1. PCA with hierarchical clustering of max-normalized trajectories of the 1000 most abundant clonotypes was used as exploratory dynamics analysis. Separately sequenced CD4+ and CD8+ repertoires were used to assign the CD4 or CD8 phenotype of responding clones. Starting from the raw public reads, TCRdb applied fastp trimming at Q25, assembled clones with MiXCR and retained in-frame beta chains. A single entry per CDR3 protein holds the most common genes and DNA from its merged rows. TCRdb's processing, not the study's, gives the V and J calls here. Counted in this sample were under 350,000 distinct CDR3 sequences; 15% to 20% of them appeared once. The ten largest clones represent roughly 20% of the sample.

Ficoll-Paque density gradient centrifugation was used to isolate PBMCs. The TCR was taken from a young man who had mild COVID-19 (a few samples of this study predate the infection). The sample titles of this study are shuffled in the database, so cell type and time point are left out; the donor was told from shared clones. The sequenced material came from PBMCs or a T cell subset sorted from them (not recorded which).

Here the CDR3 is given as CASSFQGNEQFF. In nucleotide form, the sequence is TGCGCCAGCAGCTTTCAGGGCAATGAGCAGTTCTTC. This chain is built from TRBV5-1 and TRBJ2-1; the D gene is perhaps TRBD1, on 5 matching bases. V drops 2 bases and J drops 6 bases, leaving 6 bases in between. Reading from cysteine to phenylalanine, the CDR3 counts 12 amino acids. The entry retains the CDR3 DNA only, 36 bases that are in frame from base 1. The germline V gene gives CDR1 as SGHRS and CDR2 as YFSETQ. Beyond the CDR3, the reference TRBV5-1 and TRBJ2-1 genes provide the residues; the full variable domain reads: KAGVTQTPRYLIKTRGQQVTLSCSPISGHRSVSWYQQTPGQGLQFLFEYFSETQRNKGNFPGRFSGRQFSNSRSEMNVSTLELGDSALYLCASSFQGNEQFFGPGTRLTVL.